This is a list of T cell receptor beta chains from one sample in a study of blood T cell repertoires in COVID-19. The data were produced by immunoSEQ multiplex PCR, yet TCRdb's version contains in-frame clones alone and is incomplete. Counted here are 310,000 or so clones, roughly 84% occurring once; the ten biggest clones make up 1%. The sample consisted of peripheral blood. All receptors come from a man between 50 and 59 years old with active or convalescent COVID-19. Both conserved end residues are part of each CDR3. The D gene is left open where the match is weak. Clone size is given for some rows only: seen once, a few or many times, or a class if the clone is expanded.

J: TRBJ1-1
length: 13
V: TRBV19
D: .
size: .
CDR3: CASRPGLETEAFF
DNA: TGTGCCAGTAGACCGGGACTCGAGACTGAAGCTTTCTTT

J: TRBJ2-1
length: 17
V: TRBV9
D: TRBD1
size: .
CDR3: CASSVGIGTGVYNEQFF
DNA: TGTGCCAGCAGCGTAGGAATTGGGACAGGGGTTTACAATGAGCAGTTCTTC

J: TRBJ1-3
length: 11
V: TRBV20-1
D: .
size: .
CDR3: CGCQAGNTIYF
DNA: TGCGGATGCCAGGCTGGAAACACCATATATTTT

J: TRBJ2-5
length: 13
V: TRBV5-4
D: TRBD1
size: .
CDR3: CASSPDRQETQYF
DNA: TGTGCCAGCAGCCCGGACAGGCAAGAGACCCAGTACTTC

J: TRBJ2-7
length: 15
V: TRBV6-5
D: TRBD1
size: .
CDR3: CASKGTDRLGLEQYF
DNA: TGTGCCAGTAAAGGCACGGACAGGCTTGGGCTCGAGCAGTACTTC

J: TRBJ2-5
length: 14
V: TRBV19
D: .
size: .
CDR3: CASSTGGGQETQYF
DNA: TGTGCCAGTAGTACCGGAGGCGGCCAAGAGACCCAGTACTTC

J: TRBJ2-3
length: 14
V: TRBV4-2
D: .
size: few
CDR3: CASSQDQTTDTQYF
DNA: TGTGCCAGCAGCCAAGATCAGACTACAGATACGCAGTATTTT

J: TRBJ1-3
length: 14
V: TRBV19
D: .
size: .
CDR3: CASNEASSGNTIYF
DNA: TGTGCCAGTAACGAGGCCTCCTCTGGAAACACCATATATTTT

J: TRBJ1-2
length: 14
V: TRBV18
D: .
size: .
CDR3: CASSPRQVEYGYTF
DNA: TGTGCCAGCTCACCAAGGCAGGTTGAATATGGCTACACCTTC

J: TRBJ2-3
length: 16
V: TRBV28
D: .
size: .
CDR3: CASRGSEGGARNTQYF
DNA: TGTGCCAGCAGGGGCTCTGAGGGGGGGGCTAGAAATACGCAGTATTTT

J: TRBJ1-4
length: 14
V: TRBV18
D: .
size: .
CDR3: CASSPGAGDEKLFF
DNA: TGTGCCAGCTCACCGGGAGCAGGCGATGAAAAACTGTTTTTT

J: TRBJ1-2
length: 16
V: TRBV15
D: .
size: .
CDR3: CATSRDIAGGNYGYTF
DNA: TGTGCCACCAGCAGAGATATAGCGGGGGGTAACTATGGCTACACCTTC

J: TRBJ1-1
length: 14
V: TRBV10-2
D: .
size: .
CDR3: CASTRQQETGEAFF
DNA: TGCGCCAGCACTCGCCAACAGGAAACGGGTGAAGCTTTCTTT

J: TRBJ1-3
length: 11
V: TRBV11-2
D: .
size: .
CDR3: CASSLLFTIYF
DNA: TGTGCCAGCAGCTTACTCTTCACCATATATTTT

J: TRBJ1-6
length: 15
V: TRBV18
D: TRBD1
size: few
CDR3: CASSTSGGGNAPLHF
DNA: TGTGCCAGCTCAACCTCGGGAGGGGGCAATGCACCCCTCCACTTT

J: TRBJ1-1
length: 12
V: TRBV6-1
D: .
size: .
CDR3: CASSERVTEAFF
DNA: TGTGCCAGCAGTGAACGGGTTACTGAAGCTTTCTTT

J: TRBJ2-5
length: 15
V: TRBV5-8
D: TRBD2
size: .
CDR3: CASSLIGGGRETQYF
DNA: TGTGCCAGCAGCTTGATTGGCGGGGGGAGAGAGACCCAGTACTTC

J: TRBJ1-5
length: 12
V: TRBV28
D: .
size: .
CDR3: CASSTLYQPQHF
DNA: TGTGCCAGCAGTACCCTATATCAGCCCCAGCATTTT

J: TRBJ2-6
length: 16
V: TRBV3-1/TRBV3-2
D: .
size: .
CDR3: CASSQDWTSGANVLTF
DNA: TGTGCCAGCAGCCAAGATTGGACATCAGGGGCCAACGTCCTGACTTTC

J: TRBJ1-2
length: 15
V: TRBV28
D: TRBD1
size: .
CDR3: CASGLTGGANYGYTF
DNA: TGTGCCAGCGGCCTGACAGGGGGCGCTAACTATGGCTACACCTTC

J: TRBJ2-2
length: 17
V: TRBV24-1
D: TRBD1
size: .
CDR3: CATSDPRTGGYTGELFF
DNA: TGTGCCACCAGTGACCCCCGGACAGGGGGCTATACCGGGGAGCTGTTTTTT

J: TRBJ1-6
length: 12
V: TRBV27
D: .
size: few
CDR3: CGSRERNSPLHF
DNA: TGTGGGTCCCGGGAACGTAATTCACCCCTCCACTTT